The 11 T cell receptor beta chains below were found in one sample sequenced in a study of T-cell memory formation after mild COVID-19. TCRdb passed the 5' RACE reads through MiXCR, listing each CDR3 protein once. Here the sample spans some 160,000 distinct CDR3 sequences, 13% being singletons. The specimen sequenced was PBMCs or a T cell subset sorted from them (not recorded which). The receptor set was obtained from a man younger than 35 who had mild COVID-19 (a few samples of this study predate the infection). Cell type and time point are not known.

The chain recombines TRBV6-2 or TRBV6-3 with TRBJ2-1; 7 nucleotides align to TRBD1. Germline V lookup: CDR1 MNHEY, CDR2 SVGEGT. This CDR3 contains 15 residues. J was trimmed by 3 bases and V by 11 bases; bases with no gene match: 13. The CDR3 region is CASAIRQGFYNEQFF. The CDR3 DNA is TGTGCCTCCGCCATCAGACAGGGATTCTACAATGAGCAGTTCTTC.

This chain connects TRBV7-6 to TRBJ1-6; D is possibly TRBD1 (6 bases). The germline V gene has CDR1 SGHVS and CDR2 FNYEAQ. The V gene lost 5 bases and the J gene lost 7 bases, with 18 bases spanning the gap. CDR3 length equals 16 residues. The CDR3 region has the DNA TGTGCCAGCAGCCAGACGGGGGGCGCAGGAAATTCACCCCTCCACTTT. Translation gives CASSQTGGAGNSPLHF.

This clonotype has at least ten counts. The chain employs TRBV7-2 and TRBJ2-2; D unclear. CDR1 and CDR2 from the germline V gene are SGHTA and FQGNSA. The ends were cut back, 3 bases at V and 0 bases at J, with 8 bases in the middle. CDR3 length equals 15 residues. The DNA for the CDR3 is TGTGCCAGCAGCTTGCAGAGCGCGAACACCGGGGAGCTGTTTTTT. Its protein product is CASSLQSANTGELFF.

This clonotype was found a few times. V and J are TRBV6-5 and TRBJ1-5; no firm D call. The CDR3 sequence is 15 residues long. The V end lost 3 bases, the J end lost 0 bases, and 9 bases lay between the germline ends. Germline V gene data show CDR1 as MNHEY and CDR2 as SVGAGI. CDR3 nucleotide sequence: TGTGCCAGCAGTTATTCTACAGCTAGCAATCAGCCCCAGCATTTT. Its protein product is CASSYSTASNQPQHF.

The chain recombines TRBV7-6 with TRBJ2-3; 8 bases align to TRBD1. Trimming removed 5 bases from V and 7 bases from J; junction bases left unmatched: 5. CDR1 SGHVS and CDR2 FNYEAQ come from the germline V gene. The length of the CDR3 is 13 residues. In nucleotides, the CDR3 is TGTGCCAGCAGCCCCGACAGGGGATATACGCAGTATTTT. This gives the protein CASSPDRGYTQYF.

This clonotype turned up a few times. This chain joins TRBV2 and TRBJ1-4, with D tentatively TRBD1 (5 bases). V was clipped by 7 bases and J by 7 bases, with 16 bases between them. Germline V CDR1 and CDR2: SNHLY, FYNNEI. The CDR3 contains 14 residues. The CDR3 protein is CASTVDGAGEKLFF. For the CDR3, the DNA is TGTGCCAGCACGGTGGACGGGGCTGGTGAAAAACTGTTTTTT.

This chain connects TRBV5-1 to TRBJ1-1; D might be TRBD1 (5 bases). Germline V CDR1 and CDR2: SGHRS, YFSETQ. Trimming stripped 2 bases from V and 6 bases from J, with 11 bases between. The CDR3 totals 13 residues. CDR3 sequence: CASSFGGRAEAFF. The CDR3 DNA sequence: TGCGCCAGCAGCTTCGGGGGGAGAGCTGAAGCTTTCTTT.

This clonotype was counted a few times. The chain has TRBV5-1 and TRBJ1-2, with TRBD1 matching over 7 bases. Looked up from germline, CDR1 is SGHRS and CDR2 is YFSETQ. The CDR3 contains 12 residues. V was clipped by 4 bases and J by 8 bases; unmatched bases: 5. CDR3 coding DNA: TGCGCCAGCAGCATCGACAGGGCGGGCTACACCTTC. Its protein is CASSIDRAGYTF.

This clonotype was recorded a few times. This chain joins TRBV7-2 and TRBJ1-6; D gene ambiguous. Trimming shortened V by 6 bases and J by 17 bases, and 17 bases separated the two germline ends. The germline gives CDR1 SGHTA, CDR2 FQGNSA. There are 12 residues in the CDR3. The CDR3 DNA is TGTGCCAGCAGTATAGGGCCAACAGCCGTCCACTTT. This gives the protein CASSIGPTAVHF.

A few counts support this clonotype. The chain recombines TRBV5-6 with TRBJ1-6; TRBD1 might be the D (5 bases). From germline, CDR1 is SGHDT and CDR2 YYEEEE. Trimming removed 3 bases at V and 9 bases at J, with 10 bases between. This CDR3 contains 13 residues. CDR3 sequence (DNA): TGTGCCAGCAGCTCACGCGGGGGTTCACCCCTCCACTTT. It is translated as CASSSRGGSPLHF.

This chain joins TRBV2 and TRBJ1-4; D is perhaps TRBD1 (6 bases). Trimming pared 5 bases from V and 5 bases from J, leaving 12 bases between. Germline values: CDR1 SNHLY, CDR2 FYNNEI. The CDR3 contains 14 residues. In DNA form, the CDR3 reads TGTGCCAGCAGTAACAGGGATTCGAATGAAAAACTGTTTTTT. Translating gives CASSNRDSNEKLFF.